The following is a TCR beta chain sequence with its context. The source of the sample is a study of molecular identifiers for immune sequencing clone quantification. TCRdb called the PCR reads again in MiXCR, with one record for every CDR3 protein. The table has around 460,000 distinct CDR3 sequences, 25% seen once. The clonotype comes from a human donor in good health. Some libraries in this study had Jurkat cell RNA spiked in. Input material: naive CD8+ T cells from blood, with Jurkat cell RNA spiked in. The subset denotes: FACS-sorted CD8+CD4-CCR7+CD45RA+ naive T cells.

This CDR3 is CASSQVLNTGELFF. In nucleotides, the CDR3 is TGCGCCAGCAGCCAAGTTCTGAACACCGGGGAGCTGTTTTTT. V usage is TRBV4-1 and J usage is TRBJ2-2; no firm D call. CDR1 MGHRA and CDR2 YSYEKL come from the germline V gene. Trimming stripped 1 base from V and 1 base from J, with 4 bases between. CDR3 length: 14 residues.